This TCR beta chain emerged from a study of T cell responses to AZD1222 COVID-19 vaccine. The germline gives CDR1 SQVTM, CDR2 ANQGSEA. Trimming cost V 6 bases and J 6 bases, with 30 bases left between them. CDR3 length: 18 residues. Study-wide results and limits: In a largely white British group with more females than males, clonal diversity was possibly underestimated.

The assay was immunoSEQ multiplex PCR, and TCRdb's table has in-frame clones only and misses some. The data hold tens of thousands of clones, with 70% to 85% observed a single time. Details on this clone: Its antigen is as yet unknown.

This TCR came from an adult in good health. The sample here was peripheral blood, taken on day 0 of MenACWY control vaccination. J is TRBJ2-1 and V is TRBV29-1, with a tentative D call TRBD2 (7 bases). The CDR3 sequence is CSVGGQPQSGMSANEQFF. Written as DNA, the CDR3 is TGCAGCGTGGGGGGCCAACCGCAAAGCGGGATGTCGGCCAATGAGCAGTTCTTC.